The 18 T cell receptor beta chains below all came from one sample that was sequenced in a study of T cells after posttransplantation cyclophosphamide. The naive gate required viable CD3+CD4+ or CD3+CD8+ cells with CCR7+CD45RA+CD45RO-CD95-CD27+CD28+ phenotype. Only in-frame clones appear in the TCRdb table, and some are missing; sequencing was by immunoSEQ multiplex PCR. The sample lists about 20,000 clones, around 98% occurring once. The sequenced material came from naive CD4+ T cells sorted from PBMCs. The receptors shown here come from a man aged 50 or older in good health, CMV-negative, and a related stem cell transplant donor.

As regards this clone: A junction end diverges from the germline sequence, so it may reflect a read error. The V and J genes are TRBV7-7 and TRBJ1-6; maybe TRBD1 (6 bases). Germline V gene data show CDR1 as SSHAT and CDR2 as FNYEAQ (reference sequence). The CDR3 loop spans 13 amino acids. For the CDR3, the DNA is TGTGCTAGCAGCCCAGGGGAAGGATCACCCCTCCACTTT. It codes for CASSPGEGSPLHF.

The chain couples TRBV13 to TRBJ2-3; 7 bases agree with TRBD2. J gave up 1 base and V 4 bases, and 5 bases lay outside the gene matches. The CDR3 sequence is 15 residues long. Germline loops: CDR1 PRHDT, CDR2 FYEKMQ (reference sequence). The DNA of the CDR3 is TGTGCCAGCAGCTCCTTGGGGGGGGGCACAGATACGCAGTATTTT. Translation gives CASSSLGGGTDTQYF.

The chain recombines TRBV9 with TRBJ1-2, with D unresolved. CDR1 is SGDLS, CDR2 YYNGEE, per germline. The CDR3 is made up of 11 amino acids. The V end lost 4 bases, the J end lost 2 bases, and 3 bases lay between the germline ends. CDR3 sequence (DNA): TGTGCCAGCAGCTTAAACTATGGCTACACCTTC. Protein product: CASSLNYGYTF. Looking up the rest from reference TRBV9 and TRBJ1-2 gives the full variable domain: DSGVTQTPKHLITATGQRVTLRCSPRSGDLSVYWYQQSLDQGLQFLIQYYNGEERAKGNILERFSAQQFPDLHSELNLSSLELGDSALYFCASSLNYGYTFGSGTRLTVV.

The V and J genes are TRBV9 and TRBJ1-2; no firm D call. V was pared by 1 base and J by 2 bases, with 9 bases between. Germline values: CDR1 SGDLS, CDR2 YYNGEE. The CDR3 is 14 amino acids. The CDR3 DNA is TGTGCCAGCAGCGTAACCCAGGCAAACTATGGCTACACCTTC. Translation gives CASSVTQANYGYTF.

For the CDR3, the DNA is TGTGCCTGGAGTGTACTTGGAGGCACGGCCCAGCATTTT. Its translation: CAWSVLGGTAQHF. This sequence joins TRBV30 and TRBJ1-5, with D unresolved. Germline assignment: CDR1 GTSNPN and CDR2 SVGIG (reference sequence). V was shortened by 0 bases and J by 11 bases, with 14 bases between the two germline ends. This CDR3 is 13 amino acids long.

The V call is TRBV29-1, the J call TRBJ1-1; D ambiguous. V was trimmed by 1 base and J by 6 bases, leaving 9 bases between them. CDR3 length: 12 residues. CDR1 is SQVTM, CDR2 ANQGSEA, per germline. The CDR3: CSVEVTSAEAFF. CDR3 bases: TGCAGCGTTGAAGTGACATCGGCTGAAGCTTTCTTT. Based on the CDR3 plus reference TRBV29-1 and TRBJ1-1, the full variable domain is SAVISQKPSRDICQRGTSLTIQCQVDSQVTMMFWYRQQPGQSLTLIATANQGSEATYESGFVIDKFPISRPNLTFSTLTVSNMSPEDSSIYLCSVEVTSAEAFFGQGTRLTVV.

The sample holds one count of this clone. The CDR3 DNA reads as TGTGCCAGCAGTGACGGGGGGACTAAAGATTTAGGCTGGTCCTTTAACTATGGCTACACCTTC. Amino acids: CASSDGGTKDLGWSFNYGYTF. This chain connects TRBV2 to TRBJ1-2; weak D call: TRBD1 (5 bases). The CDR3 is 21 amino acids. Per germline, CDR1 SNHLY and CDR2 FYNNEI. Deletions cut 3 bases from V and 1 base from J, with 30 bases between.

The chain has TRBV5-1 and TRBJ1-1; the D gene is possibly TRBD1 (5 bases). The CDR3 is 13 amino acids. CDR1 SGHRS and CDR2 YFSETQ come from the germline V gene. V lost 3 bases, J lost 6 bases, and 12 bases lay in between. CDR3: CASSYQGISEAFF. DNA for the CDR3: TGCGCCAGCAGCTATCAGGGAATCTCTGAAGCTTTCTTT.

The rearrangement links TRBV5-4 to TRBJ1-2; D might be TRBD1 (6 bases). V was pared by 4 bases and J by 6 bases, with 13 bases between. This CDR3 region has 13 residues. Per the germline V gene, CDR1 is SGHNT and CDR2 is YYREEE (reference sequence). This CDR3 reads CASSPGQQNGYTF. The CDR3 region has the DNA TGTGCCAGCAGCCCAGGACAGCAGAATGGCTACACCTTC.

V gene TRBV18 combines with J gene TRBJ2-7; 8 bases are shared with TRBD2. Germline V CDR1 and CDR2: KGHSH, LQKENI. With V trimmed by 0 bases and J by 7 bases, 8 bases remained unmatched. The CDR3 runs 15 residues. CDR3: CASSPPGLVDLEQYF. The CDR3 DNA is TGTGCCAGCTCACCACCGGGACTAGTAGATCTAGAGCAGTACTTC.

The V gene is TRBV5-6, the J gene TRBJ1-3; D gene ambiguous. V lost 4 bases, J lost 8 bases, and 7 bases lay in between. From germline, CDR1 is SGHDT and CDR2 YYEEEE. The CDR3 is 11 residues long. The CDR3 DNA reads as TGTGCCAGCAGCCGGAGGGACACCATATATTTT. Translation gives CASSRRDTIYF.

Here the CDR3 DNA reads TGTGCCAGTAGTATCATGGAAGGGGTCGGCACAGATACGCAGTATTTT. This sequence encodes CASSIMEGVGTDTQYF. The chain employs TRBV19 and TRBJ2-3; perhaps TRBD1 as D (5 bases). CDR3 length equals 16 residues. The germline gives CDR1 LNHDA, CDR2 SQIVND (reference sequence). V was trimmed by 3 bases and J by 1 base, leaving 14 bases between them.

The table lists this clone with a count of one. The rearrangement joins TRBV19 to TRBJ1-3, with a weak D call TRBD1 (5 bases). Trimming took off 5 bases at V and 1 base at J, with 12 bases between the two ends. The CDR3 has 15 residues. Germline CDR1 is LNHDA and CDR2 is SQIVND (reference sequence). The CDR3 reads CASSPRQRSGNTIYF. In DNA, the CDR3 is TGTGCCAGTAGTCCAAGACAGAGATCTGGAAACACCATATATTTT.

The chain combines TRBV25-1 with TRBJ2-2; 7 bases map to TRBD1. CDR1 and CDR2 from the germline V gene are MGHDK and SYGVNS. CDR3 length: 16 amino acids. The V gene end was trimmed by 3 bases and the J gene end by 7 bases; junction bases not matched to a gene: 11. The chain's CDR3 is CASSDPDRAGGGELFF. The CDR3 DNA is TGTGCCAGCAGTGACCCCGACAGGGCGGGCGGCGGGGAGCTGTTTTTT.

The CDR3 sequence is CASSIDWQGSNQPQHF. The CDR3 region has the DNA TGTGCCAGTAGTATAGATTGGCAGGGGAGCAATCAGCCCCAGCATTTT. The V gene is TRBV19, the J gene TRBJ1-5, with D perhaps TRBD1 (6 bases). The CDR3 is 16 amino acids. V lost 0 bases to trimming and J lost 1 base, with 10 bases between them. Per germline, CDR1 LNHDA and CDR2 SQIVND (reference sequence). The whole variable domain, filled in from reference TRBV19 and TRBJ1-5, reads DGGITQSPKYLFRKEGQNVTLSCEQNLNHDAMYWYRQDPGQGLRLIYYSQIVNDFQKGDIAEGYSVSREKKESFPLTVTSAQKNPTAFYLCASSIDWQGSNQPQHFGDGTRLSIL.

Note on this clone: At one end, the junction sequence differs from germline, possibly due to a read error. The chain recombines TRBV7-2 with TRBJ2-7, with 10 bases aligning to TRBD1. The length of the CDR3 is 15 residues. Per germline, CDR1 SGHTA and CDR2 FQGNSA. The CDR3 reads CASSLQTGGSCEQYF. CDR3 coding DNA: TGTGCCAGCAGTTTGCAGACAGGGGGCTCCTGCGAGCAGTACTTC.

J is TRBJ2-7 and V is TRBV29-1, with 7 bases lining up with TRBD1. With 6 bases clipped from V and 9 bases from J, the junction kept 20 bases outside the gene matches. From germline, CDR1 is SQVTM and CDR2 ANQGSEA. The CDR3 contains 15 residues. The CDR3 spells CSVRDRYYDADGQYF. DNA for the CDR3: TGCAGCGTCCGGGACAGATACTACGACGCGGATGGGCAGTACTTC.

The chain carries TRBV6-6 and TRBJ2-5, with D maybe TRBD2 (6 bases). The CDR3 extends over 14 amino acids. CDR1 is MNHNY, CDR2 SVGAGI, per germline (reference sequence). CDR3 sequence: CATHRGIRVETQYF. CDR3 bases: TGTGCTACGCACCGGGGGATTCGTGTGGAGACCCAGTACTTC.